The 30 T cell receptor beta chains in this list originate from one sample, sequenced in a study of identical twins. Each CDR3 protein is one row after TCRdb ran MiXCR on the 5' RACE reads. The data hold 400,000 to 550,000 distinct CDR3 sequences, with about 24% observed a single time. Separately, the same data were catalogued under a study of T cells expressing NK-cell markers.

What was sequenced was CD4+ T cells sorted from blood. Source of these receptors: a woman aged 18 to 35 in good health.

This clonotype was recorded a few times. The CDR3, as DNA: TGTGCCAGCAGCTTCAAGAATTTTAGACGCCTCCACTTT. This sequence encodes CASSFKNFRRLHF. The chain joins TRBV5-6 to TRBJ1-6; no reliable D call. Per the germline V gene, CDR1 is SGHDT and CDR2 is YYEEEE. V lost 2 bases to trimming and J lost 15 bases, with 15 bases between them. This CDR3 contains 13 residues.

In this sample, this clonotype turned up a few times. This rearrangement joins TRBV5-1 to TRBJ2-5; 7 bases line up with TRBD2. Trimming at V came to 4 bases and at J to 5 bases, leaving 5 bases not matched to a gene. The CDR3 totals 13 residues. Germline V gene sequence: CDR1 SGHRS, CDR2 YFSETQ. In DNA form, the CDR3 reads TGCGCCAGCAGCCAGACTAGCTCGGAGACCCAGTACTTC. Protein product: CASSQTSSETQYF.

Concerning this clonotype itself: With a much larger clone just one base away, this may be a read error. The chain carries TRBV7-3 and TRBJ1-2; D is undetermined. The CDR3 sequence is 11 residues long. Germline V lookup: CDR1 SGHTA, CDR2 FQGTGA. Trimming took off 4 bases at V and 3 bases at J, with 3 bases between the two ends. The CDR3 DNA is TGTGCCAGCAGCTACTACTATGGCTACACCTTC. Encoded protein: CASSYYYGYTF. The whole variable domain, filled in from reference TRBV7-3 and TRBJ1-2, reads GAGVSQTPSNKVTEKGKYVELRCDPISGHTALYWYRQSLGQGPEFLIYFQGTGAADDSGLPNDRFFAVRPEGSVSTLKIQRTERGDSAVYLCASSYYYGYTFGSGTRLTVV.

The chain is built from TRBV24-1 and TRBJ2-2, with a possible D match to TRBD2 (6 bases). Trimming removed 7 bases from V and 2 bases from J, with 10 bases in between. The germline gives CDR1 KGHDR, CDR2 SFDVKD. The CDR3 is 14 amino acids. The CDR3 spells CATSTGLNTGELFF. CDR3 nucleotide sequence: TGTGCCACCAGCACGGGACTCAACACCGGGGAGCTGTTTTTT.

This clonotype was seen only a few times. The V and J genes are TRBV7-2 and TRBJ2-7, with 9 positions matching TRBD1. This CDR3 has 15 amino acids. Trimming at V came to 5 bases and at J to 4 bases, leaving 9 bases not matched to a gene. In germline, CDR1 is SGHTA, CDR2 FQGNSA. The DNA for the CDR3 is TGTGCCAGCAGCCCGGAATCAGGACAGGGGTACGAGCAGTACTTC. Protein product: CASSPESGQGYEQYF.

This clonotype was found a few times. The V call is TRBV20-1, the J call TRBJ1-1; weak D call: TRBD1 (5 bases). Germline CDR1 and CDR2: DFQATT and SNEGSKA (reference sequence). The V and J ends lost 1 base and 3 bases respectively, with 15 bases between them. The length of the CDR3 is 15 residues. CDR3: CSARVLTAGDTEAFF. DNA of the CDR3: TGCAGTGCTAGAGTCCTGACAGCGGGAGACACTGAAGCTTTCTTT.

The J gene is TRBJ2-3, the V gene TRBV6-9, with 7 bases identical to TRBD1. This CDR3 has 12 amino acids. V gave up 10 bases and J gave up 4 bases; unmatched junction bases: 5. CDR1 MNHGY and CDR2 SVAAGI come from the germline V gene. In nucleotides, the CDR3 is TGTGCCACACAGGGGCCCTCAGATACGCAGTATTTT. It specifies CATQGPSDTQYF.

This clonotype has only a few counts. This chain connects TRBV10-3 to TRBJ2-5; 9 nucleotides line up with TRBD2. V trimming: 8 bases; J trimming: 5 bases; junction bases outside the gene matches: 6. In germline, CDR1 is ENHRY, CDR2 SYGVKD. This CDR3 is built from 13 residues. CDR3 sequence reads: CAIGAGGGETQYF. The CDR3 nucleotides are TGTGCCATCGGAGCGGGGGGAGGGGAGACCCAGTACTTC.

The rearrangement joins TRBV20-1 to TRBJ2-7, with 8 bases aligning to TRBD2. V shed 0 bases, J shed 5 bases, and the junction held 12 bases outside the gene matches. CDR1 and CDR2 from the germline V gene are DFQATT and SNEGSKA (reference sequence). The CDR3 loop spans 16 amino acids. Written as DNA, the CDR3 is TGCAGTGCTAGAGAGGGGGGGGTAGCGGGGAGACACGAGCAGTACTTC. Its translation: CSAREGGVAGRHEQYF.

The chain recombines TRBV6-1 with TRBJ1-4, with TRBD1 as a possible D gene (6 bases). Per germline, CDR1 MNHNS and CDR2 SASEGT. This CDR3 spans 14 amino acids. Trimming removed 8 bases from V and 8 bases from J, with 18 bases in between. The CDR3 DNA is TGTGCCAGCGGAGGGGACACCGGGGGCGAAAAACTGTTTTTT. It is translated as CASGGDTGGEKLFF.

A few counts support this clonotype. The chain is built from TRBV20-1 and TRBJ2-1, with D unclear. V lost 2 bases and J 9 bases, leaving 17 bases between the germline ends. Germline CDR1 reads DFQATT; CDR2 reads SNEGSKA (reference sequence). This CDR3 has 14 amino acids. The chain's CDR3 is CSARRASGNGEQFF. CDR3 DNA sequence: TGCAGTGCTAGAAGGGCCTCCGGTAACGGTGAGCAGTTCTTC.

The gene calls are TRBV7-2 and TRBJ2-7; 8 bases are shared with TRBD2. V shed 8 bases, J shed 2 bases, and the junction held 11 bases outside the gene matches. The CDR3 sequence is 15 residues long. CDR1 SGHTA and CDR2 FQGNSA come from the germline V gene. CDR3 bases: TGTGCCAGCTCTACGGTGGCGGGGGGCACCTACGAGCAGTACTTC. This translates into CASSTVAGGTYEQYF.

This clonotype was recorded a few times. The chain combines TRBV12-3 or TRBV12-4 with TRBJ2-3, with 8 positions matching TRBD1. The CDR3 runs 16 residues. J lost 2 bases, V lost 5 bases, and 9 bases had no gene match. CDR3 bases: TGTGCCAGCAGTAAAGCCGGGACAGGCCACACAGATACGCAGTATTTT. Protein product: CASSKAGTGHTDTQYF.

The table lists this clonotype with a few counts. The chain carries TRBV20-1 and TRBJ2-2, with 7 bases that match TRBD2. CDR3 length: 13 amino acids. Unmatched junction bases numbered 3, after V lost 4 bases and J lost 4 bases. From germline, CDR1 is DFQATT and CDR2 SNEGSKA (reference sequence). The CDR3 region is CSAKKRGTGELFF. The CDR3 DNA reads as TGCAGTGCTAAAAAGCGGGGCACCGGGGAGCTGTTTTTT.

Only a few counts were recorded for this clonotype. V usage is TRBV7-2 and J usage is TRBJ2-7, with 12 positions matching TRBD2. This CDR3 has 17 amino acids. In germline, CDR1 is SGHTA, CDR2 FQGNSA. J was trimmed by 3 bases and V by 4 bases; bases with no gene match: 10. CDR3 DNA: TGTGCCAGCAGCTCTGCTAGCGGGGGGGTAGCGTTCTACGAGCAGTACTTC. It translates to CASSSASGGVAFYEQYF.

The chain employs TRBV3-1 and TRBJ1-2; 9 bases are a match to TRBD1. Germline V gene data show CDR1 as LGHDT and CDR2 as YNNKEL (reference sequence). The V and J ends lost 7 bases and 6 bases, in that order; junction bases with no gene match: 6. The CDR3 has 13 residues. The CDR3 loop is CASTVGQGHGYTF. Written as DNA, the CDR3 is TGTGCCAGCACCGTGGGACAGGGACATGGCTACACCTTC.

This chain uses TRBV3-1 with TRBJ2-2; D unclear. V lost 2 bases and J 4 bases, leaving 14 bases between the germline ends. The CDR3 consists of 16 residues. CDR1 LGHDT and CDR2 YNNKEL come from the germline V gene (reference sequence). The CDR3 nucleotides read TGTGCCAGCAGCCAAAATGAGTATCCAGTCACCGGGGAGCTGTTTTTT. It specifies CASSQNEYPVTGELFF.

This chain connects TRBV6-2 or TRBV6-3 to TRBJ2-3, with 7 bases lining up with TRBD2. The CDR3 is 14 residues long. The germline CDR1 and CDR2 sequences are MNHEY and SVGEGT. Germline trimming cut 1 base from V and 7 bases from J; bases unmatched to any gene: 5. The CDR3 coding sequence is TGTGCCAGCAGTTACTGGGCGGGAGCTAATACGCAGTATTTT. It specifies CASSYWAGANTQYF.

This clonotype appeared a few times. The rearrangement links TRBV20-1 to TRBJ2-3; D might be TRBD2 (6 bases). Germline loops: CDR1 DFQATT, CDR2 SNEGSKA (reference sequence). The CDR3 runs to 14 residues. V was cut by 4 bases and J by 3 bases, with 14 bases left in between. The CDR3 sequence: CSAIQGGPTDTQYF. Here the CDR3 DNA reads TGCAGTGCTATCCAGGGAGGTCCGACAGATACGCAGTATTTT.

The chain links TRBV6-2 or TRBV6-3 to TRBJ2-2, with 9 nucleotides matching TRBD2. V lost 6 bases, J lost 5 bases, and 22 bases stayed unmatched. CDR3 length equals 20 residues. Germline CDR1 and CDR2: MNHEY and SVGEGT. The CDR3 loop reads CASSFPGGSSGRPRTGELFF. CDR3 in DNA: TGTGCCAGCAGCTTCCCAGGGGGTTCGAGCGGGAGGCCCCGGACCGGGGAGCTGTTTTTT.

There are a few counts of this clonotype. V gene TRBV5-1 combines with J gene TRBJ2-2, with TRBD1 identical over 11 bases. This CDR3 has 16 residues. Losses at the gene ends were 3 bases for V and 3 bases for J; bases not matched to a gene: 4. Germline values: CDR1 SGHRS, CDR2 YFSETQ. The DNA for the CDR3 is TGCGCCAGCAGCTCGGGACAGGGGGGTTACACCGGGGAGCTGTTTTTT. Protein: CASSSGQGGYTGELFF.

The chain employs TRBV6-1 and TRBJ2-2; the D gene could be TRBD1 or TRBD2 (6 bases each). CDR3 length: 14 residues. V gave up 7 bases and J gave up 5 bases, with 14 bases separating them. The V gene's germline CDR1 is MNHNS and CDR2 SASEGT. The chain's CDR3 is CASKGGLSTGELFF. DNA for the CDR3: TGTGCCAGCAAGGGGGGATTGTCTACCGGGGAGCTGTTTTTT.

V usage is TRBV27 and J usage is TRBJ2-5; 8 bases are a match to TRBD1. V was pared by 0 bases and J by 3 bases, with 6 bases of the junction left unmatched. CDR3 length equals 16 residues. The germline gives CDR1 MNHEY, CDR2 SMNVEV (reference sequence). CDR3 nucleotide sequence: TGTGCCAGCAGTTTATCACCTGGACAGGGTAAAGAGACCCAGTACTTC. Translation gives CASSLSPGQGKETQYF.

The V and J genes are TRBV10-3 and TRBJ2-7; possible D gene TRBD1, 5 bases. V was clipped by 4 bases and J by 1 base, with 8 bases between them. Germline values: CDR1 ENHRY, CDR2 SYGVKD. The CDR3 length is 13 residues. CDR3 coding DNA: TGTGCCATCAGTGGGCCAGGGTCCTACGAGCAGTACTTC. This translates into CAISGPGSYEQYF.

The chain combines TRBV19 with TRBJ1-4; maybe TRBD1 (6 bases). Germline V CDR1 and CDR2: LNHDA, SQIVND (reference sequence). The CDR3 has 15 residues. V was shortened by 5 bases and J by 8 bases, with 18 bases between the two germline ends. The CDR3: CASSGRLRGGEKLFF. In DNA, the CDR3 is TGTGCCAGTAGTGGCAGACTCAGGGGTGGCGAAAAACTGTTTTTT.

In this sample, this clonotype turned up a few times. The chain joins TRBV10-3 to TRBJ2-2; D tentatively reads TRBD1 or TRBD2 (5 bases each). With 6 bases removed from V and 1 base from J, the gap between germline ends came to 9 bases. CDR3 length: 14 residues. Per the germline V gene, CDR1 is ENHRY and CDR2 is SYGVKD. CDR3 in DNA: TGTGCCATCAGGGGGACGGGGAACACCGGGGAGCTGTTTTTT. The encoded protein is CAIRGTGNTGELFF.

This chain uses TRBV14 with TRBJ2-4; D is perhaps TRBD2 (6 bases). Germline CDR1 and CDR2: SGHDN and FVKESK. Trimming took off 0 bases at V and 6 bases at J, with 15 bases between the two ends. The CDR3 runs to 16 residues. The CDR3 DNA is TGTGCCAGCAGCCAAGATCCTGGCGGGGTAGGAAACATTCAGTACTTC. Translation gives CASSQDPGGVGNIQYF.

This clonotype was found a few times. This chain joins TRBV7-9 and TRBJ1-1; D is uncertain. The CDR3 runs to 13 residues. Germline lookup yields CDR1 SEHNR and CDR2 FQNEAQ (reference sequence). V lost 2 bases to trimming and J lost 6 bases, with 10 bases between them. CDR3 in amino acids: CASSLPGRAEAFF. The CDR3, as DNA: TGTGCCAGCAGCTTACCCGGACGGGCTGAAGCTTTCTTT.

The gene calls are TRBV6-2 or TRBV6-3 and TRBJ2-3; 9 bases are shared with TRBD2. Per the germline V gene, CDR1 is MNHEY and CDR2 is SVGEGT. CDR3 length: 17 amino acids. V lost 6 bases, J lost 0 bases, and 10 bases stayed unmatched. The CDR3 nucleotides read TGTGCCAGCAGCCCCAGAGTAGGACTAGCGAGCACAGATACGCAGTATTTT. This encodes CASSPRVGLASTDTQYF.

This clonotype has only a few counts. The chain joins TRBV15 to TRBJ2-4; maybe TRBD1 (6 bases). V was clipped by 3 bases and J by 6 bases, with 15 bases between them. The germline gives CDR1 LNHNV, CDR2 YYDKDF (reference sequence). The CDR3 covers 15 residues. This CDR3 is CATSRAVGQRNIQYF. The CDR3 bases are TGTGCCACCAGCAGGGCCGTAGGACAGCGAAACATTCAGTACTTC.